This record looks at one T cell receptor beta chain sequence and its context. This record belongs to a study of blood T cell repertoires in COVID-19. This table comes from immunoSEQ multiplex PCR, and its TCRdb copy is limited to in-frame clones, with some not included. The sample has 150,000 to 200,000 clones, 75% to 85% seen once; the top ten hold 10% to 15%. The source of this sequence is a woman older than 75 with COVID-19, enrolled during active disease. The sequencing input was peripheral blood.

Here the CDR3 reads CATSEVGGDEQYF. The CDR3 nucleotides are TGTGCCACCAGTGAAGTCGGAGGGGACGAGCAGTACTTC. V and J are TRBV24-1 and TRBJ2-7; TRBD2 is a possible D gene (6 bases). This CDR3 has 13 amino acids. Trimming removed 4 bases at V and 5 bases at J, with 11 bases between. Germline V gene data show CDR1 as KGHDR and CDR2 as SFDVKD.